The T cell receptor beta chain described here comes from a study of T cells in tumors after PD-1 blockade. Across the whole study: Patients received pembrolizumab 200 mg every 3 weeks or cemiplimab 350 mg every 2 weeks. On average, peripheral blood gave some 120,000 TCR templates and 35,000 to 40,000 unique clonotypes. During anti-PD-1 treatment, some patients continued daily vismodegib 150 mg.

The germline gives CDR1 MDHEN, CDR2 SYDVKM. The CDR3 contains 17 residues. Trimming took 5 bases from V and 3 from J; bases not matched to a gene: 9. Regarding the study as a whole: Peripheral recruitment is suggested, as some novel exhausted tumor clones were in pre-treatment blood.

TCRdb's table, derived via immunoSEQ multiplex PCR, lists solely in-frame clones and lacks some. The sample holds around 34,000 clones; about three quarters are singletons and the top ten take around 40%. On this clone itself: Its matching antigen is unknown.

V is TRBV28 and J is TRBJ2-3; TRBD2 matches at 12 bases. This material consisted of PBMCs, taken after anti-PD-1 treatment. The receptor was isolated from a human donor with basal cell carcinoma. CDR3 loop: CASSPRTSGASTDTQYF. CDR3 nucleotides: TGTGCCAGCAGTCCCCGGACTAGCGGGGCTTCAACAGATACGCAGTATTTT.